This T cell receptor beta chain stems from a study of beta chain features in type 1 diabetes. Study information: Sorted cells from all samples, numbering 100 million to 120 million, were examined. Study-wide results and caveats: When Type 1 diabetes patients were examined, their TCRB CDR3s proved moderately but significantly shorter in all four CD4+ subsets. The study left unresolved whether HLA type influences TCRB rearrangement.

Details on this clone: Its antigen remains unidentified.

Since all of the isolated RNA was reverse transcribed, expressed TCRB transcripts were what got sequenced. Here immunoSEQ multiplex PCR was the method, and the copy in TCRdb shows in-frame clones only, minus some. The sample gives fewer than 300,000 clones, just over 20% of which show up once; 0.028% is in the top ten. CDR1 and CDR2 (germline): MNHEY, SMNVEV (reference sequence). The V segment lost 7 bases and the J segment 3 bases; nucleotides outside the gene matches: 6. The CDR3 spans 14 residues. Purity above 98% was achieved in all sorted populations. This receptor was taken from a woman aged 35 to 49 with type 1 diabetes. The rearrangement uses TRBV27 and TRBJ1-2; TRBD1 agrees at 9 bases. Sequenced: naive CD4+ T cells from blood. CDR3 bases: TGTGCCAGCAAGGAACAGGGGGCGGACTATGGCTACACCTTC. It is translated as CASKEQGADYGYTF.